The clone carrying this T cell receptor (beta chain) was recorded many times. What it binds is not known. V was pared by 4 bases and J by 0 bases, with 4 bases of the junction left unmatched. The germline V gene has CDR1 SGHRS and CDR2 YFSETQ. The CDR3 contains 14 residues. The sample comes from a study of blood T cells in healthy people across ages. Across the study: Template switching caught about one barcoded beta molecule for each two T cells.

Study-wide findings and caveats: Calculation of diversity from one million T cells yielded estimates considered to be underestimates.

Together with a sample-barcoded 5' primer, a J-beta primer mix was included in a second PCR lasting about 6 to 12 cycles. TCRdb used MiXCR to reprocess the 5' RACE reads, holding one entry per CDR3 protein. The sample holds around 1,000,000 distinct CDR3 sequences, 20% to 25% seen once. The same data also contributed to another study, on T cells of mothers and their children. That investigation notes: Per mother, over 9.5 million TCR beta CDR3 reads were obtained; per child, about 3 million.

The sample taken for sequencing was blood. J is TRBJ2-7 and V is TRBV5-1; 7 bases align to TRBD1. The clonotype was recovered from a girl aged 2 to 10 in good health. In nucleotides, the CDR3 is TGCGCCAGCAGCATGGGGACAGTCTCCTACGAGCAGTACTTC. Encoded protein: CASSMGTVSYEQYF.